This T cell receptor (beta chain) came from a study of OX40 agonist ivuxolimab in advanced cancers. Concerning this clone itself: One end of the junction varies from germline; a read error may be responsible.

The repertoire was sequenced with immunoSEQ multiplex PCR; TCRdb's copy has only in-frame clones and lacks some. Here the sample spans roughly 73,000 clones, about 86% being singletons. This CDR3 is built from 15 residues. Germline CDR1 SGHDN, CDR2 FVKESK. Exclusion of a patient followed from autoimmune disease history or systemic immunosuppression. The specimen comprised CD4+ or CD8+ T cells sorted from blood, sampled in a trial of the OX40 agonist ivuxolimab. The receptor was derived from an adult with an advanced solid tumor such as melanoma, head and neck, liver or kidney cancer. The chain is built from TRBV14 and TRBJ2-3; D may be TRBD2 (6 bases). CDR3 sequence: CASSQDPGSRDTQYF. The CDR3 DNA reads TGTGCCAGCAGCCAAGACCCCGGGAGCAGAGATACGCAGTATTTT.